Listed below are T cell receptor beta chains from one sample, sequenced in a study of T-cell memory formation after mild COVID-19. TCRdb re-analysed the 5' RACE reads in MiXCR, keeping a single row per CDR3 protein. The sample holds 150,000 to 200,000 distinct CDR3 sequences, about a fifth seen once. Sequencing was carried out using PBMCs or a T cell subset sorted from them (not recorded which). The receptors were gathered from an adult woman who had mild COVID-19 (a few samples of this study predate the infection). Cell type and time point are not known. CDR3s include the opening cysteine and the closing phenylalanine or tryptophan. Fields, in order: D gene, J gene, clone size, V gene, CDR3 protein, CDR3 DNA. The D gene is left open where the match is weak. Only some rows state a clone size, as once, few, many or a class for expanded clones.

NA	TRBJ1-6	NA	TRBV20-1	CSAQDTYNSPLHF	TGCAGTGCTCAGGACACTTATAATTCACCCCTCCACTTT
NA	TRBJ2-7	NA	TRBV4-2	CASSQDRQDYEQYF	TGTGCCAGCAGCCAAGATCGACAGGACTACGAGCAGTACTTC
NA	TRBJ2-2	NA	TRBV5-4	CASSSETGTNTGELFF	TGTGCCAGCAGCTCGGAAACCGGGACGAACACCGGGGAGCTGTTTTTT
TRBD1	TRBJ2-1	few	TRBV30	CAWSGIGQGDYEQFF	TGTGCCTGGAGTGGAATAGGACAGGGGGACTATGAGCAGTTCTTC
NA	TRBJ1-2	NA	TRBV7-9	CASSFGREDGYTF	TGTGCCAGCAGCTTTGGTAGGGAGGATGGCTACACCTTC
NA	TRBJ2-5	NA	TRBV24-1	CATSDLTSRETQYF	TGTGCCACCAGTGATTTGACTAGTAGGGAGACCCAGTACTTC
NA	TRBJ2-7	few	TRBV29-1	CSVLAGDTYEQYF	TGCAGCGTACTTGCAGGAGACACCTACGAGCAGTACTTC
NA	TRBJ2-7	NA	TRBV15	CATSTGRSSYEQYF	TGTGCCACCTCGACAGGTAGGAGCTCCTACGAGCAGTACTTC
NA	TRBJ1-5	medium-sized	TRBV29-1	CSVRTGGQPQHF	TGCAGCGTGAGGACGGGTGGTCAGCCCCAGCATTTT
NA	TRBJ1-5	few	TRBV15	CATSREGVGSNQPQHF	TGTGCCACCAGCAGAGAAGGGGTCGGTAGCAATCAGCCCCAGCATTTT
NA	TRBJ2-7	NA	TRBV6-4	CASSDLLRASSYEQYF	TGTGCCAGCAGTGACTTATTGAGGGCAAGCTCCTACGAGCAGTACTTC
TRBD2	TRBJ2-7	few	TRBV7-9	CASSPTPGLAGRSQYF	TGTGCCAGCAGCCCGACCCCGGGACTAGCGGGACGATCGCAGTACTTC
TRBD1	TRBJ1-5	few	TRBV4-1	CASSQVQGSNQPQHF	TGCGCCAGCAGCCAGGTACAGGGGAGCAATCAGCCCCAGCATTTT
NA	TRBJ2-1	NA	TRBV24-1	CATSDVAVHEQFF	TGTGCCACCAGTGATGTCGCAGTCCATGAGCAGTTCTTC
NA	TRBJ1-1	NA	TRBV7-2	CASSLNIAGGTEAFF	TGTGCCAGCAGCCTAAACATCGCGGGAGGCACTGAAGCTTTCTTT
NA	TRBJ2-7	NA	TRBV7-8	CASSLVDVYF	TGTGCCAGCAGCTTAGTAGATGTGTACTTC
NA	TRBJ2-7	few	TRBV7-9	CASMRAVDEQYF	TGTGCCAGCATGCGGGCGGTCGACGAGCAGTACTTC
TRBD2	TRBJ2-3	NA	TRBV29-1	CSVLTSGDTQYF	TGCAGCGTACTCACTAGCGGCGATACGCAGTATTTT
NA	TRBJ2-2	few	TRBV5-1	CASSYYGAENTGELFF	TGCGCCAGCAGCTATTATGGGGCGGAGAACACCGGGGAGCTGTTTTTT
NA	TRBJ2-1	many	TRBV7-9	CASSPNPYGPYNEQFF	TGTGCCAGCAGCCCAAACCCTTATGGGCCGTACAATGAGCAGTTCTTC
TRBD1	TRBJ2-7	NA	TRBV29-1	CSVTGGATYEQYF	TGCAGCGTGACAGGGGGAGCTACGTACGAGCAGTACTTC
NA	TRBJ1-2	NA	TRBV4-3	CASSPGAGLLGYTF	TGCGCCAGCAGCCCCGGGGCGGGATTGCTCGGCTACACCTTC
NA	TRBJ2-2	NA	TRBV7-2	CASTHGRADTGELFF	TGTGCCAGCACCCACGGCAGAGCCGACACCGGGGAGCTGTTTTTT
NA	TRBJ1-1	NA	TRBV4-3	CASAPVGGTEAFF	TGCGCCAGCGCCCCGGTTGGGGGCACTGAAGCTTTCTTT
TRBD1	TRBJ1-3	NA	TRBV9	CASSEGQGGNTIYF	TGTGCCAGCAGCGAGGGACAGGGGGGAAACACCATATATTTT
NA	TRBJ2-5	few	TRBV7-2	CASSLNRVQFQETQYF	TGTGCCAGCAGCCTGAACAGGGTTCAATTCCAAGAGACCCAGTACTTC
TRBD2	TRBJ2-3	few	TRBV7-9	CASSLKRGVADTQYF	TGTGCCAGCAGCTTAAAGCGGGGGGTAGCAGATACGCAGTATTTT
TRBD2	TRBJ2-1	NA	TRBV27	CASSFTGGPGEQFF	TGTGCCAGCAGTTTTACGGGAGGGCCCGGTGAGCAGTTCTTC
TRBD1	TRBJ1-2	NA	TRBV25-1	CASSGLTGANYGYTF	TGTGCCAGCAGTGGACTGACAGGGGCGAACTATGGCTACACCTTC
NA	TRBJ2-1	NA	TRBV7-6	CASSSEGQFGEQFF	TGTGCCAGCAGCTCGGAGGGACAGTTCGGTGAGCAGTTCTTC
NA	TRBJ1-6	few	TRBV7-9	CASSLEGPSPWRPLHF	TGTGCCAGCAGCCTAGAGGGACCTTCGCCGTGGCGACCCCTCCACTTT
TRBD1	TRBJ1-3	NA	TRBV4-1	CASSQVPGGGYSGNTIYF	TGCGCCAGCAGCCAAGTTCCAGGGGGGGGATATTCTGGAAACACCATATATTTT
TRBD1	TRBJ2-7	NA	TRBV6-6	CASGKTGTGKYEQYF	TGTGCCAGCGGGAAGACCGGGACAGGGAAATACGAGCAGTACTTC
TRBD2	TRBJ2-1	few	TRBV3-1	CASSQDGRGLPYNEQFF	TGTGCCAGCAGCCAAGATGGGCGGGGACTACCATACAATGAGCAGTTCTTC
NA	TRBJ2-3	NA	TRBV20-1	CSARKNLRAQYF	TGCAGTGCTAGAAAGAACTTAAGGGCGCAGTATTTT
NA	TRBJ2-3	NA	TRBV15	CATSRELRDLTDTQYF	TGTGCCACCAGCAGAGAGCTTCGAGACCTCACAGATACGCAGTATTTT
NA	TRBJ2-5	NA	TRBV5-6	CASSHGTLQETQYF	TGTGCCAGCAGTCACGGGACCCTACAAGAGACCCAGTACTTC
NA	TRBJ1-1	NA	TRBV5-1	CASSLGDNMNTEAFF	TGCGCCAGCAGCTTGGGGGACAACATGAACACTGAAGCTTTCTTT
NA	TRBJ2-1	few	TRBV29-1	CSVGKSFLGNEQFF	TGCAGCGTTGGAAAGTCCTTCCTCGGGAATGAGCAGTTCTTC
NA	TRBJ2-1	few	TRBV6-2/TRBV6-3	CASSQTGSSYNEQFF	TGTGCCAGCAGTCAGACGGGGAGCTCCTACAATGAGCAGTTCTTC
TRBD2	TRBJ2-1	many	TRBV4-3	CASSQDSSSGMFF	TGCGCCAGCAGCCAAGATAGCTCTAGCGGGATGTTCTTC
NA	TRBJ2-2	many	TRBV6-2/TRBV6-3	CASSYGAETGELFF	TGTGCCAGCAGTTACGGGGCAGAGACCGGGGAGCTGTTTTTT
TRBD2	TRBJ2-5	NA	TRBV11-2	CASSSPPTSEETQYF	TGTGCCAGCAGCTCCCCCCCGACTAGCGAGGAGACCCAGTACTTC
TRBD1	TRBJ1-2	few	TRBV4-1	CASSHPGGTGFYGYTF	TGCGCCAGCAGCCACCCGGGGGGGACAGGATTCTATGGCTACACCTTC
NA	TRBJ2-1	few	TRBV12-3/TRBV12-4	CASSSDFLHAYNEQFF	TGTGCCAGCAGTTCCGACTTCTTACATGCATACAATGAGCAGTTCTTC
NA	TRBJ2-3	NA	TRBV21-1	CASSNPGGTDTQYF	TGTGCCAGCAGCAACCCAGGGGGCACAGATACGCAGTATTTT
NA	TRBJ1-6	NA	TRBV6-5	CASSYSEAISYNSPLHF	TGTGCCAGCAGTTATTCGGAGGCAATCTCCTATAATTCACCCCTCCACTTT
TRBD1	TRBJ2-7	many	TRBV9	CASSLGQTLSYEQYF	TGTGCCAGCAGCTTGGGACAGACCCTTTCCTACGAGCAGTACTTC
NA	TRBJ2-1	few	TRBV24-1	CATSDFASYNEQFF	TGTGCCACCAGTGATTTTGCCTCCTACAATGAGCAGTTCTTC
NA	TRBJ2-3	few	TRBV24-1	CATSDFTGTDTQYF	TGTGCCACCAGTGATTTCACAGGGACAGATACGCAGTATTTT
NA	TRBJ2-7	NA	TRBV5-1	CASSLGTGGFYEQYF	TGCGCCAGCAGCTTGGGGACCGGGGGTTTCTACGAGCAGTACTTC
TRBD2	TRBJ2-5	NA	TRBV11-2	CASRRTSGGYQETQYF	TGTGCCAGCAGACGGACTAGCGGGGGGTACCAAGAGACCCAGTACTTC
NA	TRBJ1-3	NA	TRBV21-1	CASSPQFGGLSGNTIYF	TGTGCCAGCAGCCCACAGTTTGGGGGCCTGTCTGGAAACACCATATATTTT
TRBD2	TRBJ2-1	few	TRBV7-7	CASSLEPLAGASYNEQFF	TGTGCTAGCAGCTTGGAACCTCTAGCGGGGGCTTCCTACAATGAGCAGTTCTTC
NA	TRBJ1-3	NA	TRBV20-1	CSARDGGHPSSGNTIYF	TGCAGTGCTAGAGATGGGGGACACCCGAGCTCTGGAAACACCATATATTTT
TRBD1	TRBJ1-5	NA	TRBV7-9	CASSLGTEPQPQHF	TGTGCCAGCAGCCTCGGGACAGAACCCCAGCCCCAGCATTTT
NA	TRBJ2-7	few	TRBV14	CASSQTGPSYEQYF	TGTGCCAGCAGCCAAACGGGACCCTCCTACGAGCAGTACTTC
NA	TRBJ1-1	few	TRBV29-1	CSVPVPGNTEAFF	TGCAGCGTCCCCGTCCCAGGGAACACTGAAGCTTTCTTT
NA	TRBJ2-1	NA	TRBV7-6	CASSLVRQDNEQFF	TGTGCCAGCAGCTTAGTGAGACAGGACAATGAGCAGTTCTTC
NA	TRBJ2-7	few	TRBV4-3	CASSQEYTTAGGTYEQYF	TGCGCCAGCAGCCAGGAGTATACCACGGCAGGTGGGACCTACGAGCAGTACTTC